The rows below give T cell receptor beta chains drawn from one sample of a study of T cell responses to AZD1222 COVID-19 vaccine. Produced via immunoSEQ multiplex PCR; TCRdb's table is partial and in-frame only. Of around 180,000 clones in the sample, about 87% are singletons; the top ten hold around 5.8%. The starting material was peripheral blood, obtained on day 0 of AZD1222 vaccination. Source of these receptors: an adult in good health. Each CDR3 is given with its conserved first and last residue. The D gene is left open where the match is weak. Clone size is stated in some rows and not others, as once, few, many or a class when expanded.

cdr3_aa: CASSIGPNTGELFF; cdr3_nt: TGTGCCAGTAGTATAGGACCGAACACCGGGGAGCTGTTTTTT; d_call: -; j_call: TRBJ2-2; v_call: TRBV19; clone_size: -
cdr3_aa: CASRPRGPDEQYF; cdr3_nt: TGTGCCAGCAGACCACGGGGCCCAGACGAGCAGTACTTC; d_call: -; j_call: TRBJ2-7; v_call: TRBV6-6; clone_size: -
cdr3_aa: CATSSWGQGNEKLFF; cdr3_nt: TGTGCCACCAGCTCATGGGGACAGGGTAATGAAAAACTGTTTTTT; d_call: TRBD1; j_call: TRBJ1-4; v_call: TRBV15; clone_size: -
cdr3_aa: CSVDVSGVPTSEQYF; cdr3_nt: TGCAGCGTTGATGTTTCGGGAGTCCCTACGAGCGAGCAGTACTTC; d_call: -; j_call: TRBJ2-7; v_call: TRBV29-1; clone_size: -
cdr3_aa: CASRDFKRGGNQPQHF; cdr3_nt: TGTGCCAGTAGAGACTTTAAGCGGGGGGGAAATCAGCCCCAGCATTTT; d_call: -; j_call: TRBJ1-5; v_call: TRBV19; clone_size: -
cdr3_aa: CASSIGTDYGYTF; cdr3_nt: TGTGCCAGTAGTATAGGGACGGACTATGGCTACACCTTC; d_call: -; j_call: TRBJ1-2; v_call: TRBV19; clone_size: -
cdr3_aa: CASSFNSDRGRKTQYF; cdr3_nt: TGTGCCAGCAGTTTCAATTCAGACAGGGGGCGAAAGACCCAGTACTTC; d_call: TRBD1; j_call: TRBJ2-5; v_call: TRBV28; clone_size: -
cdr3_aa: CASRERTGFDYGYTF; cdr3_nt: TGTGCCAGCAGAGAGAGAACAGGGTTTGACTATGGCTACACCTTC; d_call: -; j_call: TRBJ1-2; v_call: TRBV2; clone_size: -
cdr3_aa: CASSGQVNSPLHF; cdr3_nt: TGTGCCAGCAGCGGACAGGTTAATTCACCCCTCCACTTT; d_call: -; j_call: TRBJ1-6; v_call: TRBV9; clone_size: -
cdr3_aa: CASSEYSWGLHNEQFF; cdr3_nt: TGCGCCAGCAGTGAGTACAGTTGGGGACTCCACAATGAGCAGTTCTTC; d_call: -; j_call: TRBJ2-1; v_call: TRBV10-2; clone_size: -
cdr3_aa: CASQDPGQTQSPLHF; cdr3_nt: TGTGCCAGTCAAGATCCGGGACAGACCCAATCACCCCTCCACTTT; d_call: TRBD1; j_call: TRBJ1-6; v_call: TRBV19; clone_size: once
cdr3_aa: CASSLHNKKLFF; cdr3_nt: TGTGCCAGCAGTTTACATAACAAAAAACTGTTTTTT; d_call: -; j_call: TRBJ1-4; v_call: TRBV12-3/TRBV12-4; clone_size: -
cdr3_aa: CASSKPGDRGNYGYTF; cdr3_nt: TGTGCCAGCAGCAAGCCCGGGGACAGGGGTAACTATGGCTACACCTTC; d_call: -; j_call: TRBJ1-2; v_call: TRBV21-1; clone_size: -
cdr3_aa: CASSVPGPYYNEQFF; cdr3_nt: TGTGCCAGCAGCGTCCCGGGACCCTACTACAATGAGCAGTTCTTC; d_call: -; j_call: TRBJ2-1; v_call: TRBV13; clone_size: many
cdr3_aa: CASTSSTDTQYF; cdr3_nt: TGTGCCAGCACCTCTAGCACAGATACGCAGTATTTT; d_call: -; j_call: TRBJ2-3; v_call: TRBV28; clone_size: once
cdr3_aa: CASSLSPGSQPQHF; cdr3_nt: TGTGCCAGCAGCTTATCCCCAGGCAGTCAGCCCCAGCATTTT; d_call: -; j_call: TRBJ1-5; v_call: TRBV11-2; clone_size: -
cdr3_aa: CATSDSGRSSYNEQFF; cdr3_nt: TGTGCCACCAGTGATTCGGGGAGAAGCTCCTACAATGAGCAGTTCTTC; d_call: -; j_call: TRBJ2-1; v_call: TRBV24-1; clone_size: few
cdr3_aa: CASRLDVGYTF; cdr3_nt: TGCGCCAGCAGGTTGGACGTTGGCTACACCTTC; d_call: -; j_call: TRBJ1-2; v_call: TRBV5-1; clone_size: -
cdr3_aa: CSGGPRGEQFF; cdr3_nt: TGCAGTGGAGGCCCCCGGGGTGAGCAGTTCTTC; d_call: -; j_call: TRBJ2-1; v_call: TRBV20-1; clone_size: -
cdr3_aa: CASSLGGFSNQPQHF; cdr3_nt: TGTGCCAGCAGCTTGGGAGGATTTAGCAATCAGCCCCAGCATTTT; d_call: -; j_call: TRBJ1-5; v_call: TRBV5-6; clone_size: -
cdr3_aa: CASSQDSYLPSGNTIYF; cdr3_nt: TGCGCCAGCAGCCAAGACAGCTATCTTCCCTCTGGAAACACCATATATTTT; d_call: -; j_call: TRBJ1-3; v_call: TRBV4-3; clone_size: -
cdr3_aa: CASPKGRRTGELFF; cdr3_nt: TGTGCCAGCCCAAAAGGTCGTCGCACCGGGGAGCTGTTTTTT; d_call: -; j_call: TRBJ2-2; v_call: TRBV5-6; clone_size: -
cdr3_aa: CASSLTGSYEQYF; cdr3_nt: TGTGCCAGCAGTTTGACAGGGTCCTACGAGCAGTACTTC; d_call: TRBD1; j_call: TRBJ2-7; v_call: TRBV27; clone_size: -
cdr3_aa: CASSLVTTNYGYTF; cdr3_nt: TGTGCCAGCAGCTTGGTAACAACTAACTATGGCTACACCTTC; d_call: -; j_call: TRBJ1-2; v_call: TRBV5-5; clone_size: -
cdr3_aa: CASSFGTEAFF; cdr3_nt: TGTGCCAGCAGCTTCGGCACTGAAGCTTTCTTT; d_call: -; j_call: TRBJ1-1; v_call: TRBV5-4; clone_size: -
cdr3_aa: CASSSNGQGAETQYF; cdr3_nt: TGTGCCAGCAGCTCGAACGGACAGGGGGCAGAGACCCAGTACTTC; d_call: TRBD1; j_call: TRBJ2-5; v_call: TRBV5-4; clone_size: -
cdr3_aa: CSASTEGASYEQYF; cdr3_nt: TGCAGTGCTAGTACGGAAGGGGCTTCCTACGAGCAGTACTTC; d_call: -; j_call: TRBJ2-7; v_call: TRBV20-1; clone_size: -
cdr3_aa: CASRGSGSYEQYF; cdr3_nt: TGTGCCAGCAGGGGTAGCGGGAGCTACGAGCAGTACTTC; d_call: TRBD2; j_call: TRBJ2-7; v_call: TRBV7-2; clone_size: -
cdr3_aa: CATSEEGTGRAEAFF; cdr3_nt: TGTGCCACCAGTGAGGAAGGGACAGGGAGAGCTGAAGCTTTCTTT; d_call: TRBD1; j_call: TRBJ1-1; v_call: TRBV24-1; clone_size: -
cdr3_aa: CASSQGLGGVDTQYF; cdr3_nt: TGTGCCAGCAGCCAGGGTTTGGGGGGAGTTGATACGCAGTATTTT; d_call: -; j_call: TRBJ2-3; v_call: TRBV3-1/TRBV3-2; clone_size: -
cdr3_aa: CASSITGSGANVLTF; cdr3_nt: TGTGCCAGCAGCATCACTGGCTCTGGGGCCAACGTCCTGACTTTC; d_call: -; j_call: TRBJ2-6; v_call: TRBV6-2/TRBV6-3; clone_size: -
cdr3_aa: CSVFSGGIFGTQYF; cdr3_nt: TGCAGCGTTTTTAGCGGGGGGATTTTCGGGACCCAGTACTTC; d_call: TRBD2; j_call: TRBJ2-5; v_call: TRBV29-1; clone_size: once
cdr3_aa: CAIPFHAPLHF; cdr3_nt: TGCGCCATCCCTTTTCACGCACCCCTCCACTTT; d_call: -; j_call: TRBJ1-6; v_call: TRBV10-1; clone_size: -
cdr3_aa: CAWSVAGHQPQHF; cdr3_nt: TGTGCCTGGAGTGTAGCAGGTCATCAGCCCCAGCATTTT; d_call: -; j_call: TRBJ1-5; v_call: TRBV30; clone_size: -
cdr3_aa: CAASTENSPLHF; cdr3_nt: TGTGCCGCCTCGACAGAAAATTCACCCCTCCACTTT; d_call: -; j_call: TRBJ1-6; v_call: TRBV3-1/TRBV3-2; clone_size: -
cdr3_aa: CASSLAGSTDTQYF; cdr3_nt: TGTGCTAGCAGCTTAGCTGGTAGCACAGATACGCAGTATTTT; d_call: -; j_call: TRBJ2-3; v_call: TRBV7-7; clone_size: once
cdr3_aa: CASRGGEISNQPQHF; cdr3_nt: TGTGCCAGCAGAGGTGGAGAGATTAGCAATCAGCCCCAGCATTTT; d_call: -; j_call: TRBJ1-5; v_call: TRBV28; clone_size: -
cdr3_aa: CASSLSPENTGELFF; cdr3_nt: TGTGCCAGCAGCTTAAGCCCAGAGAACACCGGGGAGCTGTTTTTT; d_call: -; j_call: TRBJ2-2; v_call: TRBV7-3; clone_size: -
cdr3_aa: CASSPPYGGGLYEQYF; cdr3_nt: TGTGCCAGCTCACCACCCTATGGCGGGGGACTCTACGAGCAGTACTTC; d_call: TRBD2; j_call: TRBJ2-7; v_call: TRBV18; clone_size: -
cdr3_aa: CAWSRNSDDEQFF; cdr3_nt: TGTGCCTGGAGTCGAAATTCGGACGATGAGCAGTTCTTC; d_call: -; j_call: TRBJ2-1; v_call: TRBV30; clone_size: -
cdr3_aa: CASSSMDRSNQPQHF; cdr3_nt: TGTGCCAGCAGTTCCATGGACAGGAGCAATCAGCCCCAGCATTTT; d_call: TRBD1; j_call: TRBJ1-5; v_call: TRBV28; clone_size: few
cdr3_aa: CASRINDLHGYTF; cdr3_nt: TGTGCCAGCAGAATCAATGATCTTCACGGCTACACCTTC; d_call: -; j_call: TRBJ1-2; v_call: TRBV28; clone_size: once
cdr3_aa: CASSSGRTGTGNSPLHF; cdr3_nt: TGTGCCAGCTCATCCGGCCGGACAGGGACGGGAAATTCACCCCTCCACTTT; d_call: TRBD1; j_call: TRBJ1-6; v_call: TRBV18; clone_size: few
cdr3_aa: CASSTQSGGFRSYTF; cdr3_nt: TGTGCCAGCAGCACCCAAAGCGGGGGATTTCGCAGCTACACCTTC; d_call: -; j_call: TRBJ1-2; v_call: TRBV7-9; clone_size: -
cdr3_aa: CASSLYRGLDTQYF; cdr3_nt: TGTGCCAGCAGTTTATACAGGGGGCTCGATACCCAGTACTTC; d_call: TRBD1; j_call: TRBJ2-5; v_call: TRBV27; clone_size: -